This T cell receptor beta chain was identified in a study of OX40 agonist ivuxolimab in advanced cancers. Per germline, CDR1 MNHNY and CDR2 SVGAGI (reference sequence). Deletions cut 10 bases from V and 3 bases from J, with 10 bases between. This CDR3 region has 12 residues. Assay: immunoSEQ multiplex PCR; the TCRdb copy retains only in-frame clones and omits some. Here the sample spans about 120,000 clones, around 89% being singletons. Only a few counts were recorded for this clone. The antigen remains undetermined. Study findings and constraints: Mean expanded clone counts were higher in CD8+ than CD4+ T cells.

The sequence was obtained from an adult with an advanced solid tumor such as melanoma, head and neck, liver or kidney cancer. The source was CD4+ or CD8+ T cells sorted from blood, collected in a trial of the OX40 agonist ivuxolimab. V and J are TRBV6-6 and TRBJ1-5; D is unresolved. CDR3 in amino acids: CATGRNNQPQHF. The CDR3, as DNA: TGTGCCACCGGACGTAACAATCAGCCCCAGCATTTT.